Listed below are T cell receptor beta chains from one sample, sequenced in a study of T-cell reconstitution after alpha-beta-depleted transplantation in children. TCRdb re-called the PCR reads through MiXCR, storing one row per CDR3 protein. The sample lists about 640,000 distinct CDR3 sequences, approximately 15% occurring once. The specimen comprised PBMCs from the stem cell graft donor, sampled from the stem cell graft. The receptors shown here come from a human donor who donated a stem cell graft to a child with acute myeloid leukemia. Both conserved end residues are part of each CDR3. The D gene is left open where the match is weak. Clone size is not always given. Where it is, it says once, few, many or a class for expanded clones.

J,D,V,size,DNA,CDR3
TRBJ1-2,TRBD1,TRBV20-1,many,TGCAGTGCTAGCCCGGGACAGGGAAGGAGCTACACCTTC,CSASPGQGRSYTF
TRBJ2-1,TRBD2,TRBV12-3/TRBV12-4,.,TGTGCCAGCACCTCGGGACTAGCGGTTAAGGATGAGCAGTTCTTC,CASTSGLAVKDEQFF
TRBJ2-5,.,TRBV6-5,many,TGTGCCAGCAGTTACTCGGAGGGAGAGACCCAGTACTTC,CASSYSEGETQYF
TRBJ1-3,TRBD1,TRBV20-1,few,TGCAGTGCCGCCAGGCAGGGGGCGGGAGGAAACACCATATATTTT,CSAARQGAGGNTIYF
TRBJ2-2,.,TRBV9,.,TGTGCCAGCAGCCCGTGGGGGGAAGGCGGGGAGCTGTTTTTT,CASSPWGEGGELFF
TRBJ2-3,.,TRBV5-1,few,TGCGCCAGCAGCATTGACAGGTCCACTAGCACAGATACGCAGTATTTT,CASSIDRSTSTDTQYF
TRBJ2-5,TRBD1,TRBV20-1,.,TGCAGTGCTACTCCGGGACAGGGGTCTAAAGAGACCCAGTACTTC,CSATPGQGSKETQYF
TRBJ2-1,.,TRBV7-2,.,TGCGTGGAGGGGCGAGGTGGGGGTGAGCAGTTCTTC,CVEGRGGGEQFF
TRBJ2-3,TRBD1,TRBV24-1,.,TGTGCCACCAGTGAGCGACAGGGTGTGGGGCGCACAGATACGCAGTATTTT,CATSERQGVGRTDTQYF
TRBJ1-1,.,TRBV7-3,few,TGTGCCAGCAGCGCCGATCCGACGAACACTGAAGCTTTCTTT,CASSADPTNTEAFF
TRBJ2-1,.,TRBV7-9,.,TGTGCCAGCAGCTCGGACCCACGGGTTGAGCAGTTCTTC,CASSSDPRVEQFF
TRBJ2-1,TRBD2,TRBV20-1,.,TGCAGTGCTAGCGGGAGGAAAGTCGACAATGAGCAGTTCTTC,CSASGRKVDNEQFF
TRBJ1-2,.,TRBV9,few,TGTGCCAGCAGCCCCGGGGGGCAGCCTCGGCAGCATGGCTACACCTTC,CASSPGGQPRQHGYTF
TRBJ1-2,.,TRBV7-2,.,TGTGCCAGCAGCTTAGGGGGACGGGGGCGAGGTGGCTACACCTTC,CASSLGGRGRGGYTF
TRBJ2-2,.,TRBV20-1,many,TGCAGTGCTAGAGAATCAGGGGGGCAGGCCGGGGAGCTGTTTTTT,CSARESGGQAGELFF
TRBJ2-7,TRBD2,TRBV20-1,few,TGCAGTGCCACCGGGACTAGCAAGTACGAGCAGTACTTC,CSATGTSKYEQYF
TRBJ1-1,.,TRBV7-2,many,TGTGCCAGCAGCCCCCGACAGTGGAACACTGAAGCTTTCTTT,CASSPRQWNTEAFF
TRBJ1-2,.,TRBV7-2,many,TGTGCCAGCAGCCGTTCGTTGGACCGGCTGCCTAACTATGGCTACACCTTC,CASSRSLDRLPNYGYTF
TRBJ1-1,.,TRBV15,many,TGTGCCACCAGCAGATCTCAACAGGGTGAAGCTTTCTTT,CATSRSQQGEAFF
TRBJ2-6,TRBD2,TRBV7-3,few,TGTGCCAGCAGCTTAGCGGGAGGTGCTGGGGCCAACGTCCTGACTTTC,CASSLAGGAGANVLTF
TRBJ2-6,.,TRBV7-9,.,TGTGCCAGCAGCTTCACGTTCTCTGGGGCCAACGTCCTGACTTTC,CASSFTFSGANVLTF
TRBJ2-4,.,TRBV5-1,.,TGCGCCAGCAGCTTGGAGGGGGGAACCAAAAACATTCAGTACTTC,CASSLEGGTKNIQYF
TRBJ1-2,.,TRBV6-1,many,TGTGCCAGCAGTGACAGATCGTATGGCTACACCTTC,CASSDRSYGYTF
TRBJ1-1,.,TRBV10-3,few,TGTGCCATCAGTGCCCACAGCACTGAAGCTTTCTTT,CAISAHSTEAFF
TRBJ1-4,.,TRBV20-1,many,TGCAGTGCTGAACCGATTGTACCTGCGGGTGAAAAACTGTTTTTT,CSAEPIVPAGEKLFF
TRBJ2-7,.,TRBV7-7,.,TGTGCCAGCAGCTTGGACCCCGGACGCGAGCAGTACTTC,CASSLDPGREQYF
TRBJ2-3,TRBD2,TRBV7-7,many,TGTGCCAGCAGCCCCATAGCGGGGGGGAGGGCAGATACGCAGTATTTT,CASSPIAGGRADTQYF
TRBJ2-2,TRBD2,TRBV9,.,TGTGCCAGCAGCGAAGGGACTACAACCGGGGAGCTGTTTTTT,CASSEGTTTGELFF
TRBJ1-1,.,TRBV6-5,many,TGTGCCAGCAGTTGGCTACGGGGGGAAGCTTTCTTT,CASSWLRGEAFF
TRBJ1-4,.,TRBV2,many,TGTGCCAGCAGCCCCAAGAGCCAGGCGGCAACTAATGAAAAACTGTTTTTT,CASSPKSQAATNEKLFF
TRBJ1-1,.,TRBV20-1,many,TGCAGTGCTAGAGATCCTTACGGCACCAGGGGATTCGAAGCTTTCTTT,CSARDPYGTRGFEAFF
TRBJ2-1,.,TRBV2,.,TGTGCCACCTTAACAGGGAGCTCCTACAATGAGCAGTTCTTC,CATLTGSSYNEQFF
TRBJ1-6,TRBD1,TRBV18,many,TGTGCCAGCTCACCACGGGGACAGGATAATTCACCCCTCCACTTT,CASSPRGQDNSPLHF
TRBJ1-4,TRBD1,TRBV20-1,many,TGCAGTGCTAGAGACCCACAGGGGGGTAGCGAAAAACTGTTTTTT,CSARDPQGGSEKLFF
TRBJ1-6,.,TRBV7-2,few,TGTGCCAGCAGCCCATTGCTCTATTCACCCCTCCACTTT,CASSPLLYSPLHF
TRBJ2-1,.,TRBV7-3,many,TGTGCCAGCAGCTTTAGTGGGACGGGGGAGCAGTTCTTC,CASSFSGTGEQFF
TRBJ2-5,.,TRBV5-1,many,TGCGCCAGCAGCTTCAGCAGCTACCAAGAGACCCAGTACTTC,CASSFSSYQETQYF
TRBJ2-5,TRBD1,TRBV20-1,many,TGCAGTGCTAGAGCATTGCGGGACAGGGAAGAGACCCAGTACTTC,CSARALRDREETQYF
TRBJ2-5,.,TRBV7-2,many,TGTGCCAGCAGCCCGGGGGTAGGGATTCTTTCATCGGAGACCCAGTACTTC,CASSPGVGILSSETQYF
TRBJ2-2,.,TRBV4-1,.,TGCGCCAGCAGCCAACCTACTAGATCGAACACCGGGGAGCTGTTTTTT,CASSQPTRSNTGELFF
TRBJ1-6,.,TRBV20-1,many,TGCAGTGCTAGAGATTCTTTTCGGGCCGGGTCCTCCAATAATTCACCCCTCCACTTT,CSARDSFRAGSSNNSPLHF
TRBJ1-6,TRBD1,TRBV18,.,TGTGCCAGCTCACCCGGGACAGGGGTGAAGGAGACCCTCCACTTT,CASSPGTGVKETLHF
TRBJ2-2,TRBD2,TRBV5-5,once,TGTGCCAGCGGATTGTTAGCGGGGGAAAACACCGGGGAGCTGTTTTTT,CASGLLAGENTGELFF
TRBJ2-7,TRBD1,TRBV4-3,.,TGCGCCAGCAGCCTCACCGGGACAGGGTCCTACGAGCAGTACTTC,CASSLTGTGSYEQYF
TRBJ2-1,.,TRBV27,many,TGTGCCAGCAGTCAACCGGGACTTCTGTACAATGAGCAGTTCTTC,CASSQPGLLYNEQFF
TRBJ2-3,TRBD2,TRBV29-1,many,TGCAGCGCCATAGCGGGGGCGACAGATACGCAGTATTTT,CSAIAGATDTQYF
TRBJ2-5,.,TRBV18,many,TGTGCCAGCTCACTGGAGCAAGAGACCCAGTACTTC,CASSLEQETQYF
TRBJ1-4,TRBD1,TRBV20-1,.,TGCAGTGCTAGGGACAGGGGATACGAAAAACTGTTTTTT,CSARDRGYEKLFF
TRBJ1-5,TRBD1,TRBV12-3/TRBV12-4,few,TGTGCCAGCTGCACCGGGACAGGGGTGAATCAGCCCCAGCATTTT,CASCTGTGVNQPQHF
TRBJ1-5,.,TRBV20-1,many,TGCAGTGCCCCCCGAGGGGTGAATCAGCCCCAGCATTTT,CSAPRGVNQPQHF
TRBJ1-1,.,TRBV5-1,.,TGCGCCAGCAGCTTGGTAGGGAATAGGAACACTGAAGCTTTCTTT,CASSLVGNRNTEAFF
TRBJ2-7,TRBD1,TRBV5-6,few,TGTGCCAGCAGCTTTCCGACAGGGCTCGAGCAGTACTTC,CASSFPTGLEQYF
TRBJ2-1,TRBD2,TRBV5-6,few,TGTGCCAGCAGTGCGGGGGGAGGCTACAATGAGCAGTTCTTC,CASSAGGGYNEQFF
TRBJ1-2,.,TRBV29-1,few,TGCAGCGTGGAAAAGGACAACGGCTATGGCTACACCTTC,CSVEKDNGYGYTF
TRBJ2-7,.,TRBV7-2,many,TGTGCCAGCAGCCCCGCTCCAGGTTTCTCCTACGAGCAGTACTTC,CASSPAPGFSYEQYF
TRBJ1-2,.,TRBV7-9,.,TGTGCCAGCAGCCAAGGACCTTTAGACTATGGCTACACCTTC,CASSQGPLDYGYTF
TRBJ1-1,.,TRBV12-3/TRBV12-4,few,TGTGCCAGCAGTCCCTCTTACTCTTCTGAAGCTTTCTTT,CASSPSYSSEAFF
TRBJ1-1,.,TRBV20-1,many,TGCAGTGCTAGTAATACGGCGGAGGGAGCTTTCTTT,CSASNTAEGAFF
TRBJ2-5,.,TRBV10-2,.,TGCGCCAGCAGTGTTCTGACCGTTCAAGAGACCCAGTACTTC,CASSVLTVQETQYF
TRBJ2-3,TRBD1,TRBV5-5,few,TGTGCCAGCAGCCCCGGGACAGGGGGCCTTAATTTGCATACGCAGTATTTT,CASSPGTGGLNLHTQYF